This T cell receptor beta chain was captured by sequencing in a study of graft-versus-host responses after intestinal transplantation. This clone was counted once. What it recognizes is unknown. This CDR3 has 13 residues. Trimming stripped 0 bases from V and 10 bases from J, with 8 bases between. Germline loops: CDR1 SGHRS, CDR2 YFSETQ. Measured with immunoSEQ multiplex PCR; TCRdb has only the in-frame clones, and not every one. The sample lists tens of thousands of clones, 85% to 95% occurring once. The source of this sequence is a human donor who received an intestinal transplant. The source material was unstimulated CD8+ T cells sorted from spleen or lymph node cells, sampled before intestinal transplant. This rearrangement joins TRBV5-1 to TRBJ1-6; no reliable D call. The CDR3 bases are TGCGCCAGCAGCTTGGCCCAGAACTCACCCCTCCACTTT. Amino acid sequence: CASSLAQNSPLHF. The entire variable domain, with the rest obtained from reference TRBV5-1 and TRBJ1-6, is as follows: KAGVTQTPRYLIKTRGQQVTLSCSPISGHRSVSWYQQTPGQGLQFLFEYFSETQRNKGNFPGRFSGRQFSNSRSEMNVSTLELGDSALYLCASSLAQNSPLHFGNGTRLTVT.